The clone carrying this TCR beta chain has only a few counts. What it binds is not known. Unique molecular identifiers were in the cDNA, with template-switch universal primer binding. TCRdb re-analysed the 5' RACE reads in MiXCR, keeping a single row per CDR3 protein. The table has about 260,000 distinct CDR3 sequences, approximately 7% seen once. These data come from a study of identical twins. General study findings and limits: Researchers reported excess low generation probability among twin-shared out-of-frame alpha sequences.

The V gene end was trimmed by 4 bases and the J gene end by 9 bases; junction bases not matched to a gene: 15. The CDR3 consists of 16 residues. Per germline, CDR1 SGHAT and CDR2 FQNNGV. The sample was also linked to a second study, of yellow fever vaccine responses in identical twins. That publication notes: Reports say the vaccine T cell response in twins looked partly convergent and partly personalized.

Material: memory (CD45RO+) T cells sorted from blood. The chain employs TRBV11-2 and TRBJ1-2; the match to TRBD1 covers 9 bases. The sequence was obtained from a woman aged 18-29 years in good health. CDR3 bases: TGTGCCAGCAGCTCGGGGATGGGACAGGGAATGGGACGCTACACCTTC. Protein: CASSSGMGQGMGRYTF.